This T cell receptor (beta chain) was sequenced during a study of T cells in Graves' hyperthyroidism and ophthalmopathy (dated by TCRdb to about 2019). Background for the entire study: Peripheral blood samples were taken at the time of initial diagnosis, prior to any treatment. TCR V-J signatures able to tell the groups apart were searched for in a discovery cohort of 100 patients, of whom roughly 42 had Graves' ophthalmopathy and roughly 58 had stable Graves' hyperthyroidism. Prospective prediction of ophthalmopathy was tested in an independent validation cohort consisting of 18 to 20 hyperthyroidism patients and some 17 patients who later progressed to ophthalmopathy. The 75 to 100 discovery patients were divided at random into training and test sets in a 7:3 ratio. In about 6 Graves' hyperthyroidism patients, the study also compared T-cell repertoires from thyroid tissue with T-cell repertoires from blood. Following sampling, methimazole starting at 30 mg daily was given to hyperthyroidism patients, and high-dose intravenous methylprednisolone was given to ophthalmopathy patients. TCR Vbeta CDR3 sequencing of 135 peripheral blood samples (roughly 43 ophthalmopathy, over 70 hyperthyroidism and around 17 progressor patients) is reported in the paper. The paper as a whole reports these results and caveats: Sample size was not statistically predetermined, and blinding of investigators to group allocation was not performed. Ophthalmopathy was separated from stable hyperthyroidism by a 13 V-J signature model, with about 86% sensitivity and roughly 81% specificity obtained in cross-validation and 80%/75% obtained in testing. In validation, the model predicted progression to ophthalmopathy with 60% to 71% sensitivity and about 73% specificity, a median of around six months before onset. Most expanded thyroid clonotypes (frequency above 0.001) were also detected in blood, a finding suggesting that blood repertoires may reflect thyroid immune responses.

Moderately to severely active disease, a Clinical Activity Score of at least 3, a NOSPECS grade of at least 4, and a duration under 3 months were present in ophthalmopathy patients. The study excluded patients with uncontrolled infections, other autoimmune diseases, pregnancy or lactation. Clinical symptoms, serum thyroxine and TRAb, thyroid ultrasound, and orbital computed tomography formed the basis for the diagnoses. PBMCs were isolated from about 9 ml of fresh peripheral blood by Ficoll-Paque density gradient centrifugation. Total RNA was extracted using Trizol reagent, and RNA quality was assessed on an Agilent 2100 Bioanalyzer. V and J are truncated by 0 bases and 5 bases respectively, leaving an intervening sequence of 11 bases. From cysteine to phenylalanine, the CDR3 is 14 amino acids long. Left in the record is the CDR3 DNA by itself, 42 bases read in frame from the first base. From the germline V gene, CDR1 is SGHRS and CDR2 is YFSETQ.

The TCR beta CDR3 regions were amplified from the RNA transcripts. For the first round of RT-PCR on the TCR CDR3, the HTBI primer set was used together with the Qiagen OneStep RT-PCR kit. Libraries were constructed in a second round of multiplex PCR, after which size selection and purification were carried out. Libraries were sequenced paired-end with 100 bp reads on an Illumina HiSeq2000. The original pipeline was this. SOAPnuke was used to process the raw data, removing reads that contained adapters or uncalled bases, had a mean Phred below 15, or lacked an exact match to the constant primer or identifier. High-quality paired reads were merged with COPE v1.2.5, and unique nucleotide sequences were defined as clonotypes. MiTCR v1.1 was used to align the clonotypes against IMGT TRBV, TRBD and TRBJ reference segments. The analysis included only V-J combinations with a frequency above 0.0001, which together covered around 99% of the repertoires. A TCS score was defined as the ratio between F50 (clonal expansion) and ExV (chaos), using BLOSUM62-based TCRdist between CDR3 peptides within each V-J. Welch's t-statistics and random forest reduced around 520 V-J features to 10 to 15, which were used in a naive Bayes classifier (R e1071). TCRdb reprocessed the public reads (quality trimming at Q25 with fastp, clone calling with MiXCR) and kept in-frame beta chains. Rows matching on CDR3 protein sequence are summarized as one entry with the most common DNA and genes. TCRdb assigned the V and J calls; the authors' analysis was not used. The sample includes 400,000 to 550,000 distinct CDR3 sequences, with around 24% observed a single time. The top ten constitute 11% of the sample.

This clonotype was observed at least ten times. The antigen this receptor binds is unknown. Base qualities were left out, and no much larger clone turns up one base away. The rearranged segments are TRBV5-1 and TRBJ2-5; the D gene assignment is ambiguous. This receptor was taken from a woman aged 25 to 45 with Graves' ophthalmopathy. Sequencing input: blood. The DNA is as follows: TGCGCCAGCAGCTTGGCGGATCTTAGGGAGACCCAGTACTTC. This encodes CASSLADLRETQYF.